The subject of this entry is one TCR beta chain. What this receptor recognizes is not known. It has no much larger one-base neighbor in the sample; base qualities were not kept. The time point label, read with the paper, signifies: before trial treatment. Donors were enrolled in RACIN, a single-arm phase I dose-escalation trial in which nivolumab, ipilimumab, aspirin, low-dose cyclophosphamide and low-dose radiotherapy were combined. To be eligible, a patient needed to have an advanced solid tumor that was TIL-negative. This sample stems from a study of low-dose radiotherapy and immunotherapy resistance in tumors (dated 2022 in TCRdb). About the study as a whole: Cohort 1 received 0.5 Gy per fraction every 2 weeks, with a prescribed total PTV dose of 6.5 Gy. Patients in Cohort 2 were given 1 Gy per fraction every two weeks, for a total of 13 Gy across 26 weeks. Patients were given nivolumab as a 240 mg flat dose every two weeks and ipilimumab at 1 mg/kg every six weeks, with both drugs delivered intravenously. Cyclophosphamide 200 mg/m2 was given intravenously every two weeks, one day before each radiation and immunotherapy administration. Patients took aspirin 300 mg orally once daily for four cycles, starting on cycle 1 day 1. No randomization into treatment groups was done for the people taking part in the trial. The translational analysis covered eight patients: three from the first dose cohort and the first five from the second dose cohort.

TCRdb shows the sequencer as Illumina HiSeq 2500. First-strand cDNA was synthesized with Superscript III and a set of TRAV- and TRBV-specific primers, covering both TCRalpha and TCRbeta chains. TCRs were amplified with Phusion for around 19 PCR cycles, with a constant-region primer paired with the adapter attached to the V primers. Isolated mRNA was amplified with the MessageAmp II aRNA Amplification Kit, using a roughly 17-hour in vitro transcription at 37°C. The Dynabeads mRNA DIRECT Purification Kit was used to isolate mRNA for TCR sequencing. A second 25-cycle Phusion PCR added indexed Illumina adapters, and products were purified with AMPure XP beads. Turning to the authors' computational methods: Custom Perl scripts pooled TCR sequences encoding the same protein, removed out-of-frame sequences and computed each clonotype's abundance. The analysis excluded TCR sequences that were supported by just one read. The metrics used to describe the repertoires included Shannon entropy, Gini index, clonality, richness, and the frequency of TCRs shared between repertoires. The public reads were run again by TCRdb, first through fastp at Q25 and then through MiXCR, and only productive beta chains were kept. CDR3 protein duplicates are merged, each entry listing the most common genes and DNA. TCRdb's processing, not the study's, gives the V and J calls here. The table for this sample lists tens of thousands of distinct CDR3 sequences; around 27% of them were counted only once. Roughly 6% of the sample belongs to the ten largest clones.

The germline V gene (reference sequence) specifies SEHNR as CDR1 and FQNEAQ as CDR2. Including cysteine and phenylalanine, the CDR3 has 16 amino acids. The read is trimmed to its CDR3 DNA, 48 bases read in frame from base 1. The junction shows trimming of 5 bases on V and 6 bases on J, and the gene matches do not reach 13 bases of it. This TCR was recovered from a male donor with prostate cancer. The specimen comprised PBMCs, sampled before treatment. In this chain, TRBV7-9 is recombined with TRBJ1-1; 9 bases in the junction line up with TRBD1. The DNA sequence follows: TGTGCCAGCAGCCCGCGCCCGGACAGGGGTTTGGCTGAAGCTTTCTTT. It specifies CASSPRPDRGLAEAFF.